These 18 T cell receptor beta chains came from one sample sequenced in a study of monozygotic twins with inflammatory bowel disease. TCRdb re-called the 5' RACE reads and gives one entry per CDR3 protein, without DNA. Here the sample table reports under 200,000 distinct CDR3 sequences. Specimen: blood. All receptors come from a human donor with ulcerative colitis or Crohn's disease, or a healthy co-twin of an affected twin (not recorded which).

This sequence joins TRBV15 and TRBJ1-2. CDR1 is LNHNV and CDR2 is YYDKDF in the germline V gene (reference sequence). The CDR3 extends over 16 amino acids. CDR3 amino acids: CATSRGFGNFNYGYTF.

V and J are TRBV19 and TRBJ2-7. The CDR3 is 14 residues long. CDR1 and CDR2 (germline): LNHDA, SQIVND (reference sequence). The CDR3 region is CASSIDGGTYEQYF.

The chain couples TRBV7-9 to TRBJ2-1. The CDR3 extends over 12 amino acids. Germline-derived CDR1 and CDR2 are SEHNR and FQNEAQ (reference sequence). The CDR3 protein is CASSLVYNEQFF.

V gene TRBV11-2 combines with J gene TRBJ2-7; TCRdb returns TRBD1, unconfirmable since there is no DNA. This CDR3 region has 17 residues. Germline V lookup: CDR1 SGHAT, CDR2 FQNNGV. This chain's CDR3 is CASSLDPEEDRTYEQYF.

The rearrangement joins TRBV6-5 to TRBJ2-1. CDR1 is MNHEY, CDR2 SVGAGI, per germline. CDR3 length equals 17 residues. CDR3 protein: CASSYSGIGVAYNEQFF.

The genes are TRBV7-8 and TRBJ2-1; TCRdb calls TRBD2, which cannot be checked without DNA. The CDR3 is made up of 17 amino acids. Germline CDR1 SGHVS, CDR2 FQNEAQ. The CDR3 protein is CASSVIAGGFPLPEQFF.

The chain has TRBV18 and TRBJ2-4; TCRdb gives TRBD1 as the D gene, but with no DNA this cannot be confirmed. Per the germline V gene, CDR1 is KGHSH and CDR2 is LQKENI. CDR3 length equals 16 residues. This CDR3 is CASSPDREVSKNIQYF.

This chain connects TRBV6-1 to TRBJ2-5; checking the TCRdb D call of TRBD1 is not possible without DNA. Germline values: CDR1 MNHNS, CDR2 SASEGT. The CDR3 covers 14 residues. The chain's CDR3 is CASSGTGGQETQYF.

This chain joins TRBV3-1 and TRBJ2-1; no DNA is available, so the TRBD2 call from TCRdb remains unchecked. The CDR3 has 17 residues. Germline V gene sequence: CDR1 LGHDT, CDR2 YNNKEL (reference sequence). The CDR3 loop is CASSHRTLDSGSNEQFF.

The genes are TRBV5-6 and TRBJ2-1; TCRdb indicates TRBD2, and absent DNA this call remains unverified. The CDR3 loop spans 15 amino acids. Germline loops: CDR1 SGHDT, CDR2 YYEEEE. The CDR3 sequence is CASGDSSGDYNEQFF.

This rearrangement joins TRBV15 to TRBJ2-1; absent DNA, TCRdb's TRBD2 call cannot be checked. Per the germline V gene, CDR1 is LNHNV and CDR2 is YYDKDF (reference sequence). The CDR3 extends over 17 amino acids. The CDR3 protein is CATSRDRVTSGRIEQFF.

The genes are TRBV5-6 and TRBJ1-1; the TCRdb call, TRBD1, lacks DNA for checking. The length of the CDR3 is 12 residues. CDR1 is SGHDT, CDR2 YYEEEE, per germline. The CDR3 sequence is CASSLRDRQAFF. The complete variable domain, with remaining parts taken from reference TRBV5-6 and TRBJ1-1, reads DAGVTQSPTHLIKTRGQQVTLRCSPKSGHDTVSWYQQALGQGPQFIFQYYEEEERQRGNFPDRFSGHQFPNYSSELNVNALLLGDSALYLCASSLRDRQAFFGQGTRLTVV.

The rearrangement links TRBV3-1 to TRBJ1-5; the D call from TCRdb, TRBD1, cannot be confirmed without DNA. The CDR3 contains 18 residues. Germline V gene data show CDR1 as LGHDT and CDR2 as YNNKEL (reference sequence). The CDR3 is CASSQDPAGGDSNQPQHF.

The chain links TRBV12-3 or TRBV12-4 to TRBJ2-7; no DNA is available, so the TRBD1 call from TCRdb remains unchecked. The length of the CDR3 is 16 residues. The CDR3 reads CASSLERTVDSYEQYF.

The CDR3 protein is CASSLGASSGNTIYF. J is TRBJ1-3 and V is TRBV7-9. CDR1 and CDR2 from the germline V gene are SEHNR and FQNEAQ (reference sequence). The CDR3 extends over 15 amino acids.

The chain couples TRBV20-1 to TRBJ1-5; TCRdb indicates TRBD1, and absent DNA this call remains unverified. Germline CDR1 is DFQATT and CDR2 is SNEGSKA (reference sequence). This CDR3 is built from 15 residues. The chain's CDR3 is CSARGRVGGNQPQHF.

This chain connects TRBV2 to TRBJ2-1; TCRdb picks TRBD1, but there is no DNA to check that call. This CDR3 is 14 amino acids long. Germline V CDR1 and CDR2: SNHLY, FYNNEI. The CDR3 sequence: CATRGAAPPNEQFF.

V gene TRBV5-8 combines with J gene TRBJ1-5; lacking DNA, the TRBD1 call made by TCRdb goes unchecked. The CDR3 covers 15 residues. Per germline, CDR1 SGHTS and CDR2 YDEGEE. The CDR3 sequence: CASSRWDGPNQPQHF.